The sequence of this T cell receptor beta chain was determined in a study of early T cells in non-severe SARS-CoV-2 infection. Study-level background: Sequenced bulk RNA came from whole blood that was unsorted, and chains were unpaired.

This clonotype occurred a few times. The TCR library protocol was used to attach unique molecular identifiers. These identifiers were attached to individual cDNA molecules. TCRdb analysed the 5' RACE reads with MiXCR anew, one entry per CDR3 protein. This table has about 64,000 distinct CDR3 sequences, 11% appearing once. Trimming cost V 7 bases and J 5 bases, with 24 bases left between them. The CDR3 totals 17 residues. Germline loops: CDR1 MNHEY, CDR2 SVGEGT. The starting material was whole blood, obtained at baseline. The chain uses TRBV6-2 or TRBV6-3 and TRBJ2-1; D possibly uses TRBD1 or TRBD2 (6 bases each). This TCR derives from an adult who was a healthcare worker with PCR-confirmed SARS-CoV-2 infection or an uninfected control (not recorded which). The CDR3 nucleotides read TGTGCCAGCACCCAGAGGGGGGCCCGGGGACCAGACAATGAGCAGTTCTTC. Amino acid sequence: CASTQRGARGPDNEQFF.